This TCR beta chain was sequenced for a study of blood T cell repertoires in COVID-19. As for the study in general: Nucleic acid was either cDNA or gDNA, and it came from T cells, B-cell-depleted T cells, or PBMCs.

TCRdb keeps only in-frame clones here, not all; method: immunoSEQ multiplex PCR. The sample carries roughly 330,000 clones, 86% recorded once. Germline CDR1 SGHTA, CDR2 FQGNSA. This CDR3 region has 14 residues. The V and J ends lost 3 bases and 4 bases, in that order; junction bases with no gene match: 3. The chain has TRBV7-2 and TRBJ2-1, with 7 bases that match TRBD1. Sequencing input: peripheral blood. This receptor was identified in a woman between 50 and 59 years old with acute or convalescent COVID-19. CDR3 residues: CASSLGTVYNEQFF. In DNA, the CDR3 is TGTGCCAGCAGCTTGGGGACAGTATACAATGAGCAGTTCTTC.